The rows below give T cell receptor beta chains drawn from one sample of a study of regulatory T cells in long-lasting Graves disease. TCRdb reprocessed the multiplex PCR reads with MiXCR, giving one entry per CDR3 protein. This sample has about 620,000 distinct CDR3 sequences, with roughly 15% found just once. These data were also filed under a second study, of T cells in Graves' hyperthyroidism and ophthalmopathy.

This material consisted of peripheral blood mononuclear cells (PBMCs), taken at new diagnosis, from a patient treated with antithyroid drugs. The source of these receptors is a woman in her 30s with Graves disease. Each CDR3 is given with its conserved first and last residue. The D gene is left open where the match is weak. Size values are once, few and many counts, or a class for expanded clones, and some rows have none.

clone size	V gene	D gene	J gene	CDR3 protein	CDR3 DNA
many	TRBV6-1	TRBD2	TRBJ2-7	CAIGESSGGPKYF	TGTGCCATCGGGGAGTCTAGCGGGGGGCCGAAGTACTTC
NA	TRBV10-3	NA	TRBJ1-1	CAIRSGPPGGNTEAFF	TGTGCCATCAGATCCGGTCCCCCGGGCGGGAACACTGAAGCTTTCTTT
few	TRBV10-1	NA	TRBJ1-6	CASSEASPLHF	TGCGCCAGCAGTGAGGCTTCACCCCTCCACTTT
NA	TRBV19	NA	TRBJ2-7	CASSIGETYEQYF	TGTGCCAGTAGTATAGGGGAAACCTACGAGCAGTACTTC
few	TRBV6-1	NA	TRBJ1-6	CASRPPDNWSPLHF	TGTGCCAGCAGACCGCCGGACAACTGGTCACCCCTCCACTTT
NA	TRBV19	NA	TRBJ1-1	CASKMGDMNTEAFF	TGTGCCAGTAAAATGGGCGACATGAACACTGAAGCTTTCTTT
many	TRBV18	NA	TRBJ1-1	CASSPMGGTEAFF	TGTGCCAGCTCACCAATGGGAGGCACTGAAGCTTTCTTT
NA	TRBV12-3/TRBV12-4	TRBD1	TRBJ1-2	CASRYEGASLKGYTF	TGTGCCAGCAGATATGAGGGGGCATCTTTGAAAGGCTACACCTTC
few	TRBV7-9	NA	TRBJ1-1	CASSLPGPANTEAFF	TGTGCCAGCAGCTTACCAGGACCGGCGAACACTGAAGCTTTCTTT
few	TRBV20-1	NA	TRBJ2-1	CSARDGAGSSYNEQFF	TGCAGTGCTAGAGATGGGGCGGGTAGCTCCTACAATGAGCAGTTCTTC
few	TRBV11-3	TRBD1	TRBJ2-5	CASSLGMGQGKETQYF	TGTGCCAGCAGCTTAGGAATGGGACAGGGAAAAGAGACCCAGTACTTC
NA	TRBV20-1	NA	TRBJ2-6	CSATDGGANVLTF	TGCAGTGCTACGGACGGTGGGGCCAACGTCCTGACTTTC
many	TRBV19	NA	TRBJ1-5	CASREGRSARIQPQHF	TGTGCCTCACGCGAGGGTCGCAGTGCCCGTATTCAGCCCCAGCATTTT
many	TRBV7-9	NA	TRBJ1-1	CASSLGPDGTEAFF	TGTGCCAGCAGCTTAGGTCCTGACGGCACTGAAGCTTTCTTT
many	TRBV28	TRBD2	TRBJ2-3	CASSLVSSGSTDTQYF	TGTGCCAGCAGTTTAGTCTCTAGCGGGAGCACAGATACGCAGTATTTT
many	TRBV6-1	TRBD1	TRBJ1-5	CASSELGQGRQPQHF	TGTGCCAGCAGTGAGCTAGGACAGGGGAGACAGCCCCAGCATTTT
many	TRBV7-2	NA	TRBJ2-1	CASSPSRDHYNEQFF	TGTGCCAGCAGCCCATCCCGGGACCACTACAATGAGCAGTTCTTC
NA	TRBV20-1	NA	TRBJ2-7	CSARDPRVTYEQYF	TGCAGTGCTAGAGACCCCCGAGTCACCTACGAGCAGTACTTC
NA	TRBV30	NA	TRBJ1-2	CAWVWTGNYGYTF	TGTGCCTGGGTATGGACGGGAAACTATGGCTACACCTTC
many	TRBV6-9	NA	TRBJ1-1	CASSLLRAGQAEAFF	TGTGCCAGCAGTTTATTACGAGCGGGACAAGCTGAAGCTTTCTTT
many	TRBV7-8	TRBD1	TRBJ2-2	CASSLTDRVTGELFF	TGTGCCAGCAGCTTAACGGACAGGGTCACCGGGGAGCTGTTTTTT
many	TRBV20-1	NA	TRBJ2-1	CSARDRVVPGGEQFF	TGCAGTGCTAGAGATCGTGTTGTTCCCGGAGGTGAGCAGTTCTTC
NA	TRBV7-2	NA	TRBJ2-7	CASSRDSSAYEQYF	TGTGCCAGCAGCCGAGATTCTAGTGCGTACGAGCAGTACTTC
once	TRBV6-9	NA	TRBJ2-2	CASSYPPGGELFF	TGTGCCAGCAGTTACCCTCCGGGAGGGGAGCTGTTTTTT
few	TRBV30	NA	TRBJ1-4	CAWTRGTAYEKLFF	TGTGCCTGGACAAGAGGGACCGCCTACGAAAAACTGTTTTTT
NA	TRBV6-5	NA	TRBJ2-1	CASSFASIADEQFF	TGTGCCAGCAGTTTCGCATCAATCGCGGATGAGCAGTTCTTC
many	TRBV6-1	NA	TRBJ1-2	CASRAGTSRDGYTF	TGTGCCAGTAGGGCCGGAACGTCCAGGGATGGCTACACCTTC
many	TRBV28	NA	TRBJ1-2	CASSLTTDAYGYTF	TGTGCCAGCAGTTTAACAACAGATGCCTATGGCTACACCTTC
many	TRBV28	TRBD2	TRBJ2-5	CASRLAGELETQYF	TGTGCCAGCAGACTAGCGGGGGAATTAGAGACCCAGTACTTC
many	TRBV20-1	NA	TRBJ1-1	CSARDPEAFF	TGCAGTGCTAGAGACCCTGAAGCTTTCTTT